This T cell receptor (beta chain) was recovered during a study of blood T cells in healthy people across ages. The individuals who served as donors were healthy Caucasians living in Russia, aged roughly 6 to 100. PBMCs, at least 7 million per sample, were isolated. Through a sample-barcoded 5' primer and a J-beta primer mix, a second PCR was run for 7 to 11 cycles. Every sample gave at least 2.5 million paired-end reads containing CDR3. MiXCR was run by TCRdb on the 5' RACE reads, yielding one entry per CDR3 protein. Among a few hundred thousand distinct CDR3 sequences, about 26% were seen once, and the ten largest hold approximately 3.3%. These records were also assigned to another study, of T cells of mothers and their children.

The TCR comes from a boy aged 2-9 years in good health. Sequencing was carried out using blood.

The CDR3 region is CASSASGRDQETQYF. Here the CDR3 DNA reads TGTGCCAGCAGCGCGTCCGGCCGGGATCAAGAGACCCAGTACTTC. V gene TRBV9 combines with J gene TRBJ2-5; maybe TRBD2 (5 bases). With 3 bases removed from V and 2 bases from J, the gap between germline ends came to 14 bases. CDR1 and CDR2 (germline): SGDLS, YYNGEE. This CDR3 spans 15 amino acids.